This TCR beta chain appears in the sequencing data of a study of cytomegalovirus exposure and HLA in healthy donors. Whole-study findings and limits: Rare TCR sequences dominated, though some public TCRs recurred in many donors. In vitro confirmation showed a few CMV-associated chains to be CMV antigen specific.

TCRdb's copy holds only in-frame clones and misses some; the assay was immunoSEQ multiplex PCR. The sample lists about 130,000 clones, around 80% occurring once. This clone was recorded once. The antigen is undetermined. The approximately 120-subject validation cohort, separate from the approximately 670-subject first cohort, included the donors. V was pared by 4 bases and J by 6 bases, with 10 bases between. The CDR3 is 12 residues long. CDR1 and CDR2 (germline): SGHNT, YYREEE (reference sequence). The TCR comes from a man aged 25-45 years in good health and CMV-seropositive. The V gene is TRBV5-4, the J gene TRBJ1-2; tentatively, D is TRBD1 (5 bases). Sequencing was carried out using PBMCs. This CDR3 is CASSETGDGYTF. In DNA, the CDR3 is TGTGCCAGCAGCGAAACAGGTGATGGCTACACCTTC.